Detailed here is one T cell receptor (beta chain). The antigen it binds to is not known. No much larger clonotype is one base removed from it; base qualities were not supplied. This record belongs to a study of CD8 T cells in ankylosing spondylitis (dated by TCRdb to about 2017). About the study as a whole: To find TCR variants linked to disease, the study profiled T cell receptor beta repertoires in ankylosing spondylitis patients and healthy donors. The full study cohort comprised 25 ankylosing spondylitis patients and 85 to 120 healthy donors. Peripheral blood was sampled, and synovial fluid was additionally collected from ankylosing spondylitis patients.

The CDR3 covers 13 residues, taking in both the cysteine and the phenylalanine. The DNA shown is the 39-base CDR3, in frame from base 1. CDR1 SGDLS and CDR2 YYNGEE were looked up in the germline V gene. Between the V and J ends, shortened by 5 bases and 9 bases respectively, the junction contains 15 bases. The run used an Illumina HiSeq 2500. Quantitative 5'-RACE with molecular barcodes was the method used to prepare the TCR beta libraries. As for how the authors treated the data: To identify disease-linked TCR variants, a new computational method was used, one built on a probabilistic model of VDJ rearrangement. In-frame beta chains were kept once TCRdb had trimmed the public reads at Q25 with fastp and called clones with MiXCR. Records with the same CDR3 protein are collapsed into one entry carrying the most frequent genes and DNA. The V and J calls follow TCRdb's processing rather than the paper's. Across this sample there are about 450,000 distinct CDR3 sequences, with approximately 26% seen only once. In total, the top ten clones hold over 0.8% of the sample.

The paper's findings and limits, for the study overall: A TCR beta motif of about 8 highly homologous amino acid variants appeared characteristic of blood from ankylosing spondylitis patients. Significant enrichment of the disease-linked clones was reported in matched synovial fluid samples from ankylosing spondylitis patients. Some TCR beta motif variants had previously been reported in synovial fluid and blood of reactive arthritis patients, which suggested common disease-initiation mechanisms. The disease-linked clones showed a CD8+ phenotype and occurred at relatively low frequencies in peripheral blood.

The rearrangement joined TRBV9 to TRBJ2-1, and the D gene may be TRBD1, 5 bases matching. Material: blood, either unsorted or a sorted T cell fraction (not recorded which). The clonotype originates from a male donor with ankylosing spondylitis. The DNA reads as follows: TGTGCCAGCAGTCGCAGGGCCGCCCCTGAGCAGTTCTTC. Its amino acids are CASSRRAAPEQFF.